These 30 T cell receptor beta chains came from one sample sequenced in a study of cytomegalovirus exposure and HLA in healthy donors. TCRdb's copy holds only in-frame clones and misses some; the assay was immunoSEQ multiplex PCR. The table includes tens of thousands of clones, 85% to 95% detected once. The sequenced material came from PBMCs. These receptors were taken from a woman aged 18-29 years in good health and CMV-seronegative.

The chain links TRBV18 to TRBJ2-7; 15 bases are shared with TRBD2. Germline loops: CDR1 KGHSH, CDR2 LQKENI. Germline trimming cut 6 bases from V and 0 bases from J; bases unmatched to any gene: 6. There are 17 residues in the CDR3. The CDR3 coding sequence is TGTGCCAGCTCCCGCGGACTAGCGGGGGGGAGCTCCTACGAGCAGTACTTC. Protein: CASSRGLAGGSSYEQYF.

This chain joins TRBV11-2 and TRBJ1-2; the D is unclear. This CDR3 contains 14 residues. Germline CDR1 and CDR2: SGHAT and FQNNGV. Trimming cost V 5 bases and J 0 bases, with 10 bases left between them. CDR3 coding DNA: TGTGCCAGCAGCCGTAGGGAGACTAACTATGGCTACACCTTC. It is translated as CASSRRETNYGYTF.

The chain uses TRBV6-1 and TRBJ2-7, with TRBD1 as a possible D gene (5 bases). The CDR3 has 14 residues. V lost 4 bases and J 2 bases, leaving 12 bases between the germline ends. Looked up from germline, CDR1 is MNHNS and CDR2 is SASEGT. Here the CDR3 DNA reads TGTGCCAGCAGTGGTCGACAGCCTACCTACGAGCAGTACTTC. It encodes CASSGRQPTYEQYF.

The chain is built from TRBV18 and TRBJ1-4, with D possibly being TRBD1 (6 bases). The germline gives CDR1 KGHSH, CDR2 LQKENI. This CDR3 contains 14 residues. Trimming took 3 bases from V and 8 from J, leaving 13 bases between them. The CDR3 is CASSPETGYEKLFF. The CDR3 DNA is TGTGCCAGCTCACCCGAGACAGGTTACGAAAAACTGTTTTTT. The variable domain in full, with the rest retrieved from reference TRBV18 and TRBJ1-4, is NAGVMQNPRHLVRRRGQEARLRCSPMKGHSHVYWYRQLPEEGLKFMVYLQKENIIDESGMPKERFSAEFPKEGPSILRIQQVVRGDSAAYFCASSPETGYEKLFFGSGTQLSVL.

The chain uses TRBV7-6 and TRBJ1-1, with TRBD1 identical over 8 bases. This CDR3 is 15 amino acids long. Germline V gene lookup returns CDR1 SGHVS and CDR2 FNYEAQ. The ends lost 3 bases at V and 4 bases at J; junction bases unmatched: 7. The CDR3 DNA is TGTGCCAGCAGCTTCGGACAGGGCGGTGGCACTGAAGCTTTCTTT. Its translation is CASSFGQGGGTEAFF.

The V call is TRBV4-1, the J call TRBJ1-1; 9 nucleotides agree with TRBD1. Germline loops: CDR1 MGHRA, CDR2 YSYEKL. Trimming took 4 bases from V and 5 from J; bases not matched to a gene: 5. The CDR3 length is 14 residues. CDR3 sequence (DNA): TGCGCCAGCAGCCCTCGACAGGGGGGAACTGAAGCTTTCTTT. This translates into CASSPRQGGTEAFF.

The chain joins TRBV5-4 to TRBJ2-7; 8 bases align to TRBD1. With V trimmed by 4 bases and J by 3 bases, 9 bases remained unmatched. CDR1 and CDR2 (germline): SGHNT, YYREEE (reference sequence). This CDR3 is 15 amino acids long. DNA for the CDR3: TGTGCCAGCAGCACCCGGACAGGGATGGGCTACGAGCAGTACTTC. This gives the protein CASSTRTGMGYEQYF.

About this clone itself: Other nucleotide sequences from this sample produce the same CDR3. V usage is TRBV4-1 and J usage is TRBJ2-7; 8 positions agree with TRBD1. Trimming took 0 bases from V and 4 from J; bases not matched to a gene: 2. The CDR3 is 14 residues long. CDR1 is MGHRA and CDR2 is YSYEKL in the germline V gene. CDR3 sequence: CASSQDRGLYEQYF. The CDR3 nucleotides read TGCGCCAGCAGCCAAGACAGGGGGCTTTACGAGCAGTACTTC.

The chain uses TRBV5-4 and TRBJ1-1, with 7 bases matching TRBD1. This CDR3 spans 14 amino acids. Trimming removed 0 bases from V and 4 bases from J; junction bases left unmatched: 3. Germline loops: CDR1 SGHNT, CDR2 YYREEE (reference sequence). This CDR3 is CASSLDQGVTEAFF. CDR3 in DNA: TGTGCCAGCAGCTTGGATCAGGGGGTCACTGAAGCTTTCTTT.

The chain combines TRBV7-9 with TRBJ2-2; TRBD1 might be the D (6 bases). The V and J ends lost 2 bases and 5 bases respectively, with 9 bases between them. The CDR3 extends over 14 amino acids. Germline V CDR1 and CDR2: SEHNR, FQNEAQ (reference sequence). Here the CDR3 reads CASSLSGQTGELFF. As DNA, the CDR3 is TGTGCCAGCAGCTTAAGTGGACAGACCGGGGAGCTGTTTTTT.

A single count supports this clone. This chain links TRBV28 with TRBJ1-6; D perhaps matches TRBD1 (6 bases). In germline, CDR1 is MDHEN, CDR2 SYDVKM. The CDR3 spans 16 residues. Between the trimmed V and J ends, which lost 4 bases and 6 bases, there was a span of 16 bases. The CDR3 protein is CASSSPATGVNSPLHF. CDR3 bases: TGTGCCAGCAGTTCGCCCGCGACAGGAGTTAATTCACCCCTCCACTTT.

The J gene is TRBJ1-4, the V gene TRBV5-1; D perhaps matches TRBD1 (6 bases). The germline V gene encodes CDR1 SGHRS and CDR2 YFSETQ. The CDR3 contains 14 residues. Trimming pared 3 bases from V and 8 bases from J, leaving 14 bases between. The CDR3 bases are TGCGCCAGCAGCTCGCAGGGGCTAAGGGAAAAACTGTTTTTT. It translates to CASSSQGLREKLFF.

For the CDR3, the DNA is TGTGCCATCAGTCGCGGACAGGGAGACACCGGGGAGCTGTTTTTT. This translates into CAISRGQGDTGELFF. The chain is built from TRBV10-3 and TRBJ2-2; 8 bases are a match to TRBD1. Germline V CDR1 and CDR2: ENHRY, SYGVKD. The CDR3 covers 15 residues. The V segment lost 5 bases and the J segment 3 bases; nucleotides outside the gene matches: 5.

The J gene is TRBJ1-2, the V gene TRBV30, with 7 bases identical to TRBD1. The CDR3 length is 14 residues. V gave up 2 bases and J gave up 4 bases; unmatched junction bases: 7. Germline lookup yields CDR1 GTSNPN and CDR2 SVGIG (reference sequence). This chain's CDR3 is CAWSNQGGGYGYTF. The CDR3 DNA reads as TGTGCCTGGAGTAATCAAGGGGGCGGCTATGGCTACACCTTC.

CDR3 DNA: TGTGCCAGCACAGGGGGTCTTGCCAATTTAGAGACCCAGTACTTC. Amino acid sequence: CASTGGLANLETQYF. The chain couples TRBV6-1 to TRBJ2-5; 7 bases fit TRBD1. The CDR3 has 15 amino acids. The J segment lost 4 bases and the V segment lost 7 bases, leaving 12 bases of the junction unmatched. Germline CDR1 reads MNHNS; CDR2 reads SASEGT.

This clone was seen once. J is TRBJ1-1 and V is TRBV7-2; the D is unclear. The CDR3 is 12 residues long. CDR1 and CDR2 from the germline V gene are SGHTA and FQGNSA. Between the trimmed V and J ends, which lost 5 bases and 7 bases, there was a span of 11 bases. The CDR3 bases are TGTGCCAGCAGCCTACGAGGAGGTGAAGCTTTCTTT. It codes for CASSLRGGEAFF. Based on the CDR3 plus reference TRBV7-2 and TRBJ1-1, the full variable domain is GAGVSQSPSNKVTEKGKDVELRCDPISGHTALYWYRQSLGQGLEFLIYFQGNSAPDKSGLPSDRFSAERTGGSVSTLTIQRTQQEDSAVYLCASSLRGGEAFFGQGTRLTVV.

This sequence joins TRBV9 and TRBJ1-1; D is uncertain. This CDR3 region has 15 residues. From germline, CDR1 is SGDLS and CDR2 YYNGEE. Trimming left V 0 bases short and J 1 base short, with 10 bases between. The CDR3 DNA sequence: TGTGCCAGCAGCGTAGCTTCTGGCGGGAACACTGAAGCTTTCTTT. Translated, it gives CASSVASGGNTEAFF.

The V and J genes are TRBV5-1 and TRBJ2-7; 7 bases line up with TRBD1. Germline trimming cut 4 bases from V and 2 bases from J; bases unmatched to any gene: 6. This CDR3 region has 14 residues. Germline V gene data show CDR1 as SGHRS and CDR2 as YFSETQ. CDR3 nucleotides: TGCGCCAGCAGCCTGGATGACAGGGCCTACGAGCAGTACTTC. It translates to CASSLDDRAYEQYF.

The DNA for the CDR3 is TGTGCCAGCAGTCCCACCTCCCGGGGGGACTTTGCCTATGGCTACACCTTC. Translating it yields CASSPTSRGDFAYGYTF. The genes are TRBV28 and TRBJ1-2; weak D call: TRBD1 (5 bases). Trimming took 5 bases from V and 4 from J, leaving 23 bases between them. The CDR3 consists of 17 residues. CDR1 and CDR2 from the germline V gene are MDHEN and SYDVKM.

The V gene is TRBV30, the J gene TRBJ1-2; D is perhaps TRBD1 (5 bases). The CDR3 runs 14 residues. From germline, CDR1 is GTSNPN and CDR2 SVGIG (reference sequence). Trimming shortened V by 2 bases and J by 5 bases, and 15 bases separated the two germline ends. The CDR3 here is CAWSRDFRAYGYTF. The CDR3 DNA reads TGTGCCTGGAGTAGGGACTTCAGGGCGTATGGCTACACCTTC.

V usage is TRBV6-5 and J usage is TRBJ2-7; TRBD1 matches 9 bases. Germline loops: CDR1 MNHEY, CDR2 SVGAGI. Trimming cost V 4 bases and J 3 bases; bases outside gene matches: 4. This CDR3 is 14 amino acids long. CDR3 amino acids: CASSWDRVGYEQYF. The CDR3 coding sequence is TGTGCCAGCAGTTGGGACAGGGTAGGCTACGAGCAGTACTTC.

This chain uses TRBV2 with TRBJ2-1; 8 bases align to TRBD1. Losses at the gene ends were 5 bases for V and 10 bases for J; bases not matched to a gene: 7. This CDR3 has 13 residues. Per the germline V gene, CDR1 is SNHLY and CDR2 is FYNNEI. CDR3 protein: CASSRDRNREQFF. CDR3 sequence (DNA): TGTGCCAGCAGTAGGGACAGGAACAGGGAGCAGTTCTTC.

V and J are TRBV4-1 and TRBJ1-2; possibly TRBD1 for D (5 bases). V shed 0 bases and J shed 8 bases, with 13 bases lying between them. Germline CDR1 MGHRA, CDR2 YSYEKL. This CDR3 spans 14 amino acids. The CDR3 bases are TGCGCCAGCAGCCAAGATCTGGGGCGGGGAGGCTACACCTTC. Its protein product is CASSQDLGRGGYTF.

This clone was seen just once. The CDR3 loop reads CASSSRGTGGAPNEKLFF. CDR3 nucleotide sequence: TGTGCCAGCAGCTCCCGTGGGACAGGGGGCGCGCCTAATGAAAAACTGTTTTTT. J is TRBJ1-4 and V is TRBV5-5; 12 bases line up with TRBD1. Looked up from germline, CDR1 is SGHKS and CDR2 is YYEKEE (reference sequence). The trim removed 3 bases at V and 3 bases at J, leaving 9 bases unmatched. The CDR3 has 18 residues.

V and J are TRBV16 and TRBJ2-5; weak D call: TRBD1 (5 bases). V lost 5 bases and J 1 base, leaving 14 bases between the germline ends. The CDR3 is made up of 15 amino acids. CDR1 KGHSY and CDR2 FQNENV come from the germline V gene. CDR3 in amino acids: CASSETRTLQETQYF. For the CDR3, the DNA is TGTGCCAGCAGCGAGACCAGGACACTCCAAGAGACCCAGTACTTC.

CDR3 in DNA: TGTGCCAGCAGGAGGGGGGACAGTAATCAGCCCCAGCATTTT. This translates into CASRRGDSNQPQHF. This sequence joins TRBV6-6 and TRBJ1-5; 7 bases align to TRBD1. V lost 6 bases, J lost 4 bases, and 6 bases stayed unmatched. The CDR3 totals 14 residues. The germline V gene has CDR1 MNHNY and CDR2 SVGAGI (reference sequence).

The rearrangement uses TRBV9 and TRBJ2-3, with 7 bases lining up with TRBD2. The CDR3 consists of 13 residues. J lost 2 bases, V lost 5 bases, and 2 bases had no gene match. CDR1 SGDLS and CDR2 YYNGEE come from the germline V gene. CDR3 sequence: CASSRDYTDTQYF. CDR3 in DNA: TGTGCCAGCAGTCGGGACTACACAGATACGCAGTATTTT.

The CDR3 here is CASSIVVGATGELFF. The CDR3 coding sequence is TGTGCCAGTAGTATAGTAGTTGGGGCCACCGGGGAGCTGTTTTTT. The V gene is TRBV19, the J gene TRBJ2-2; D is possibly TRBD1 (5 bases). Trimming shortened V by 1 base and J by 4 bases, and 10 bases separated the two germline ends. Germline lookup yields CDR1 LNHDA and CDR2 SQIVND (reference sequence). This CDR3 is built from 15 residues.

J is TRBJ1-3 and V is TRBV9; D ambiguous. This CDR3 has 15 residues. Germline CDR1 reads SGDLS; CDR2 reads YYNGEE. Trimming shortened V by 0 bases and J by 0 bases, and 7 bases separated the two germline ends. CDR3 DNA: TGTGCCAGCAGCGTAGGTCCTCTCTCTGGAAACACCATATATTTT. This encodes CASSVGPLSGNTIYF.

This chain joins TRBV4-1 and TRBJ2-7; weak D call: TRBD2 (6 bases). The germline V and J ends were trimmed by 0 bases and 4 bases, with 16 bases remaining between them. CDR1 is MGHRA and CDR2 is YSYEKL in the germline V gene. The CDR3 extends over 16 amino acids. CDR3 protein: CASSQEPGGRGYEQYF. The CDR3 nucleotides are TGCGCCAGCAGCCAAGAACCAGGTGGACGGGGGTACGAGCAGTACTTC.